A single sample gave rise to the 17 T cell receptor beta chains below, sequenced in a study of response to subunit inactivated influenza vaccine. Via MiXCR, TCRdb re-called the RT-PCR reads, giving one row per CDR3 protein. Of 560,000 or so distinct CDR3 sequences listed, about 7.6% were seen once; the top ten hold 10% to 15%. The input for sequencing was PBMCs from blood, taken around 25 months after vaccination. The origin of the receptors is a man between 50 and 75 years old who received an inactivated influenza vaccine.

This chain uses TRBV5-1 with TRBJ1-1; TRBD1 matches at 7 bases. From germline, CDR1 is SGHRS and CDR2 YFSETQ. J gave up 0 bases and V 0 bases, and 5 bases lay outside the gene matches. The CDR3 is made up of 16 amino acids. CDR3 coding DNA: TGCGCCAGCAGCTTGGACCCGACAGGGATGAACACTGAAGCTTTCTTT. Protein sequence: CASSLDPTGMNTEAFF.

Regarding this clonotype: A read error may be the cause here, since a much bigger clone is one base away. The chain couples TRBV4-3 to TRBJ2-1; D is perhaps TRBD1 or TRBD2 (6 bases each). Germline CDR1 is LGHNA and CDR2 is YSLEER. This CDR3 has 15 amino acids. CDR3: CASSQEWRGYNEQSF. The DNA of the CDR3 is TGCGCCAGCAGCCAAGAGTGGAGGGGGTACAATGAGCAGTCCTTC.

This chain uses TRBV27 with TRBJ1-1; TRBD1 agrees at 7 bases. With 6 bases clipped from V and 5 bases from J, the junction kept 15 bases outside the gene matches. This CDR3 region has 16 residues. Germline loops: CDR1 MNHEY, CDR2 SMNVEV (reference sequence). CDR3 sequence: CASRAGQNRGGTEAFF. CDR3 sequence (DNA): TGTGCCAGCAGGGCCGGACAGAACAGGGGTGGTACTGAAGCTTTCTTT.

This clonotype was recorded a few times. The CDR3 loop is CARTPFSDEQYF. The CDR3 nucleotides are TGCGCCAGGACACCTTTTAGTGACGAGCAGTACTTC. This chain uses TRBV5-1 with TRBJ2-7, with D uncertain. The CDR3 sequence is 12 residues long. V shed 8 bases and J shed 5 bases, with 14 bases lying between them. Germline assignment: CDR1 SGHRS and CDR2 YFSETQ.

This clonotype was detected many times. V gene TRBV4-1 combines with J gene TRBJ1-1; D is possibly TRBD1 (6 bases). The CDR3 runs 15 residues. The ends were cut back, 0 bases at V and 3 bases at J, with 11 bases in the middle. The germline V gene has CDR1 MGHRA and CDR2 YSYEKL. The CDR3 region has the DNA TGCGCCAGCAGCCAAGACTCGGGGGCCGACACTGAAGCTTTCTTT. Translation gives CASSQDSGADTEAFF.

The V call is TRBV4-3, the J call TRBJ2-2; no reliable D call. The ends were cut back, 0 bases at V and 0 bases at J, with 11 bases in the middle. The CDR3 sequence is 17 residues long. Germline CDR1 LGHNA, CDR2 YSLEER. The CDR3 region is CASSQDRWKANTGELFF. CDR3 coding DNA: TGCGCCAGCAGCCAAGATAGGTGGAAAGCGAACACCGGGGAGCTGTTTTTT.

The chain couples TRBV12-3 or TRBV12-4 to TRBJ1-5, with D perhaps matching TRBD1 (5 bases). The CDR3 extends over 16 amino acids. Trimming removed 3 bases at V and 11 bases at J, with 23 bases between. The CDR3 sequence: CASSFWQGPPLLAQHF. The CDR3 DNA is TGTGCCAGCAGTTTTTGGCAGGGCCCACCCTTGTTGGCCCAGCATTTT.

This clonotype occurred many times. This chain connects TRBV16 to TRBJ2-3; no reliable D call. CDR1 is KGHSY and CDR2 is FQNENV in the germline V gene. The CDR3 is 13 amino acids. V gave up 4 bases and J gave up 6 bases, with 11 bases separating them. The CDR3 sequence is CASSPSSSDTQYF. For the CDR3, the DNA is TGTGCCAGCAGCCCATCGTCCTCCGATACGCAGTATTTT.

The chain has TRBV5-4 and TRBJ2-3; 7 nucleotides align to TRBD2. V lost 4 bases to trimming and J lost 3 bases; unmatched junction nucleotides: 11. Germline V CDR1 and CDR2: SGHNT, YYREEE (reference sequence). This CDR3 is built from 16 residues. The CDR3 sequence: CASSTGTLGGTDTQYF. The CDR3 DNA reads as TGTGCCAGCAGCACGGGGACTCTGGGGGGGACAGATACGCAGTATTTT. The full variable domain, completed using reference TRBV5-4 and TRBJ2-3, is ETGVTQSPTHLIKTRGQQVTLRCSSQSGHNTVSWYQQALGQGPQFIFQYYREEENGRGNFPPRFSGLQFPNYSSELNVNALELDDSALYLCASSTGTLGGTDTQYFGPGTRLTVL.

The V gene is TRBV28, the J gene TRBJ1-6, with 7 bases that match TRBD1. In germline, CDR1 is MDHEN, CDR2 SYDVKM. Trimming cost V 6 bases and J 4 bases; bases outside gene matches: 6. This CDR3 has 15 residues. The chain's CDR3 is CASRTGEVYNSPLHF. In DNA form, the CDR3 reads TGTGCCAGCAGAACAGGGGAAGTTTATAATTCACCCCTCCACTTT.

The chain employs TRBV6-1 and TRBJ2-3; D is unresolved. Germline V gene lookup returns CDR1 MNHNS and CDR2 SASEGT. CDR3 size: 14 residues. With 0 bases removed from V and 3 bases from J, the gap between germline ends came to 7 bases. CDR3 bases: TGTGCCAGCAGTGAAGCGTGGAAGACAGATACGCAGTATTTT. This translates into CASSEAWKTDTQYF.

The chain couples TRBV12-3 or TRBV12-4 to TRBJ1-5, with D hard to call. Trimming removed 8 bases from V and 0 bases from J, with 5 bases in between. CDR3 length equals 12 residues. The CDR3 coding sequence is TGTGCCAGCTCAGGTAGCAATCAGCCCCAGCATTTT. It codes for CASSGSNQPQHF.

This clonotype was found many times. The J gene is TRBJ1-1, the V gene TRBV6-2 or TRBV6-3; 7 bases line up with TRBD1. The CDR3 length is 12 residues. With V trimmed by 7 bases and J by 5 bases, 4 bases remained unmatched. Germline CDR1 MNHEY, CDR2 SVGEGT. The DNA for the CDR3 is TGTGCCAGCAAGGGGGCGATGACTGAAGCTTTCTTT. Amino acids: CASKGAMTEAFF.

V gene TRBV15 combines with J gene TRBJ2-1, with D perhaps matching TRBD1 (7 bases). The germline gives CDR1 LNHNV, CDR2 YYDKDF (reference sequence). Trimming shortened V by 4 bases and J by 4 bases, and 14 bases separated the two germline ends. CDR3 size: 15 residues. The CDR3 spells CATSTGGFRYNEQFF. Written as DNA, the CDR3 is TGTGCCACCAGCACAGGGGGGTTTCGGTACAATGAGCAGTTCTTC.

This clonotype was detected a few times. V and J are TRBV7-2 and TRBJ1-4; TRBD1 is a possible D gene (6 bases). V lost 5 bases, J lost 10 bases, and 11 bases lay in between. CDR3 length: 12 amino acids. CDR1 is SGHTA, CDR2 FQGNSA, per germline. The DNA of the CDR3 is TGTGCCAGCAGCCCCGGACAGAGAAAACTGTTTTTT. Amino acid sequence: CASSPGQRKLFF.

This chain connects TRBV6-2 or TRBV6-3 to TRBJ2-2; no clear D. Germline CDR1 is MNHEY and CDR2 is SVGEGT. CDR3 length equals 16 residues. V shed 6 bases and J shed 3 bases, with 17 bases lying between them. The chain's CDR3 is CASSLWANPDTGELFF. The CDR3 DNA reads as TGTGCCAGCAGCTTATGGGCAAACCCGGACACCGGGGAGCTGTTTTTT.

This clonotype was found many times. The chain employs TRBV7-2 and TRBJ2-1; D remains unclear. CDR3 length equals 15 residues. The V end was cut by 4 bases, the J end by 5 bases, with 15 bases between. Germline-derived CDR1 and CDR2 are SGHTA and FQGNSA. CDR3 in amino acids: CASSYPLLRHNEQFF. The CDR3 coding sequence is TGTGCCAGCAGCTATCCCCTCTTGCGGCACAATGAGCAGTTCTTC.